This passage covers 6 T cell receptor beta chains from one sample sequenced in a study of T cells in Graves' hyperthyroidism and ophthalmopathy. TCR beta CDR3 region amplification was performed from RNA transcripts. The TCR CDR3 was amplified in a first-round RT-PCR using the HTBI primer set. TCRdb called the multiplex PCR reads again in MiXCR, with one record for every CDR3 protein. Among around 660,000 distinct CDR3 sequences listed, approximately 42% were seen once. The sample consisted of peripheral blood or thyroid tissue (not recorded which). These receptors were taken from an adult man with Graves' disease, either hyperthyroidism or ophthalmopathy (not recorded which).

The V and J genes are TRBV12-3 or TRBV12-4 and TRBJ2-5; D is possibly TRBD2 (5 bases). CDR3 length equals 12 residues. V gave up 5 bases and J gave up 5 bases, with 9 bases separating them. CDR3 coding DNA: TGTGCCAGCAGTCGGACTGGGGAGACCCAGTACTTC. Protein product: CASSRTGETQYF.

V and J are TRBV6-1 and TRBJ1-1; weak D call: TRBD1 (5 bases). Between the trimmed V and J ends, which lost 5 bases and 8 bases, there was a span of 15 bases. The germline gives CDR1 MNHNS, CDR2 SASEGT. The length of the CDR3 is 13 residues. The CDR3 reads CASSQLGAGEAFF. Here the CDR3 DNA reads TGTGCCAGCAGTCAATTAGGGGCGGGGGAAGCTTTCTTT.

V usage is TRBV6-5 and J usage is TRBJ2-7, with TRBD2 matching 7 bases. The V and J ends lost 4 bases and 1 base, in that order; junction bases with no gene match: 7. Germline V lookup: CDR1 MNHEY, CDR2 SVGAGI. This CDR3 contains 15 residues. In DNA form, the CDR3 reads TGTGCCAGCAGTTCGACAGCGGGAAAATCCTACGAGCAGTACTTC. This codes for CASSSTAGKSYEQYF.

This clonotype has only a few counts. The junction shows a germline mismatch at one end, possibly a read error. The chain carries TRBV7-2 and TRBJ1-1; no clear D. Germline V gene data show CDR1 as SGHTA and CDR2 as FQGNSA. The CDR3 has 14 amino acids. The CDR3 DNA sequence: TGCGCCAGCAGCCAAAAGGGTCTCAACACTGAAGCTTTCTTT. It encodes CASSQKGLNTEAFF.

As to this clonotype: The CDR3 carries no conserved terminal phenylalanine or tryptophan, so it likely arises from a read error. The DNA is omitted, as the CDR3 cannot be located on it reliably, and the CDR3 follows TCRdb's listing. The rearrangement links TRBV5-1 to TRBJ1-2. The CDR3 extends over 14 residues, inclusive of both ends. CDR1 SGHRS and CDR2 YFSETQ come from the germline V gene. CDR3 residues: CASSLGRPSYGYAL.

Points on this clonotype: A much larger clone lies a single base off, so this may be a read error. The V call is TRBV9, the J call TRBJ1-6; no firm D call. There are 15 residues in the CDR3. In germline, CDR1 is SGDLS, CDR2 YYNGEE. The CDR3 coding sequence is TGTGCCAACAGCGTAGGGCCCGTGGCTAAGTCACCCCTCCACTTT. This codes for CANSVGPVAKSPLHF.